This TCR beta chain was documented in a study of blood T cell repertoires in COVID-19. For the study at large: Some COVID-19 samples were acute and others convalescent; all came from the United States, Italy and Spain. The analysed material was cDNA or gDNA that came from T cells, B-cell-depleted T cells, or PBMCs.

Methods used by the authors: The assay estimated nucleated cells by amplifying reference gene primers. Measured with immunoSEQ multiplex PCR; TCRdb has only the in-frame clones, and not every one. The DNA was the basis for D and trimming; V, J and clone size are from that table. The data contain 250,000 or so clones, 86% of them singletons. The length of the CDR3 is 15 residues. The V gene's germline CDR1 is MNHEY and CDR2 SMNVEV (reference sequence). The germline V and J ends were trimmed by 3 bases and 0 bases, with 12 bases remaining between them. The chain employs TRBV27 and TRBJ2-7, with TRBD1 as a possible D gene (6 bases). Sequenced: peripheral blood. The sequence was obtained from a woman in her 30s with active or convalescent COVID-19. Here the CDR3 reads CASSFSDRLSYEQYF. In nucleotides, the CDR3 is TGTGCCAGCAGTTTTTCGGACAGACTCTCCTACGAGCAGTACTTC.